This note documents a single T cell receptor (beta chain) sequence. The antigen this receptor binds is unknown. No qualities accompany the bases; no much larger clone lies one base away. Receptor libraries were prepared by the immunoSEQ multiplex PCR assay. The hsTCRB Kit was used according to the manufacturer's protocol to amplify rearranged TCR beta chain sequences. An Illumina MiSeq was used to sequence the TCRB libraries. Regarding the original processing steps: Demultiplexing, trimming and gene mapping were performed with the kit vendor's proprietary platform. TCRdb retrieved this table from immuneACCESS and kept in-frame rearrangements only. Not all clones are present; in checked studies, unresolved V genes account for under half, and no reason is known for the remainder. V and J calls and clone size follow that table, whereas D and trimming were derived from the DNA. Within this sample are about 59,000 clones, with about nine tenths of them counted one time only. Clones ranked in the top ten supply 2.6% of the sample.

The sample comes from a study of a mutant IDH1 vaccine in newly diagnosed glioma listed by TCRdb under 2021. Some background on the complete study: Of the approximately 32 treated patients, approximately 62% were male and approximately 38% were female, and the mean age was around 40 years. Prior to enrollment, patients had been given standard therapy consisting of radiotherapy alone, temozolomide alone, or radiochemotherapy with temozolomide, with the combination given to most patients. Peripheral blood samples were drawn at six visits, namely V03 (baseline), V05, V07, V10, V12 and V13. Longitudinal TCRB deep sequencing was performed for about two dozen treated patients wherever samples were available for exploratory analyses.

The time point label here, explained by the study, means: baseline, week 1 (first vaccination visit). Interpreted using the paper, the treatment or condition label stands for: pre-vaccination baseline after standard-of-care therapy. Newly diagnosed WHO grade 3 or 4 IDH1-mutant astrocytomas showing loss of nuclear ATRX were present in the donors. The samples were drawn from NOA16, a multicentre, single-arm, open-label phase I trial in Germany that tested a mutant IDH1 peptide vaccine in humans for the first time. For immunogenicity testing, the blood drawn at visit V03 was used as the baseline sample. Genomic DNA for TCRB sequencing was extracted from EDTA blood using the DNeasy Blood and Tissue Kit. Overall study results and their limits: Immune responses induced by the vaccine were seen in around 94% of patients across multiple MHC alleles. According to the authors, sample limitations meant that analyses of patient blood samples could not be reproduced. PBMC samples for TCRB deep sequencing were selected based on availability. No apparent relationship was observed between pseudoprogression and alterations in the top peripheral T cell clonotypes detected by TCRB sequencing.

From its cysteine to its phenylalanine, the CDR3 spans 17 amino acids. Kept here is only the CDR3 DNA, which spans 51 bases and is read in frame from base 1. The chain is encoded by TRBV21-1 joined to TRBJ2-6. TRBV21-1 is a listed pseudogene. The sequenced sample was PBMCs, obtained from a glioma patient treated with radiotherapy, temozolomide or both. The TCR comes from a man aged 45-65 years with glioma. The CDR3 in this case is CASSKERAHSGANVLTF. The DNA sequence is as follows: TGTGCCAGCAGCAAAGAACGAGCACACTCTGGGGCCAACGTCCTGACTTTC.